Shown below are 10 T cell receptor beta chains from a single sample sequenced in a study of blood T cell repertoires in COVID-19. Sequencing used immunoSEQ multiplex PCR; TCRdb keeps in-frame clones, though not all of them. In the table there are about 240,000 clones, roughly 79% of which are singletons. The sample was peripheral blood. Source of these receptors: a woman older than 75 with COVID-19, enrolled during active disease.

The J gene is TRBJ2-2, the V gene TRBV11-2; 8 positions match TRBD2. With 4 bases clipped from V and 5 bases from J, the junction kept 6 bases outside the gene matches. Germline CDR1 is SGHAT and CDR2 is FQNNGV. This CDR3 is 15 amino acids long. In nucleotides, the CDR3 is TGTGCCAGCAGCTGGAGCGGGAGAGGGACCGGGGAGCTGTTTTTT. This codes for CASSWSGRGTGELFF. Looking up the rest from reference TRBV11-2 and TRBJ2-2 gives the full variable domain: EAGVAQSPRYKIIEKRQSVAFWCNPISGHATLYWYQQILGQGPKLLIQFQNNGVVDDSQLPKDRFSAERLKGVDSTLKIQPAKLEDSAVYLCASSWSGRGTGELFFGEGSRLTVL.

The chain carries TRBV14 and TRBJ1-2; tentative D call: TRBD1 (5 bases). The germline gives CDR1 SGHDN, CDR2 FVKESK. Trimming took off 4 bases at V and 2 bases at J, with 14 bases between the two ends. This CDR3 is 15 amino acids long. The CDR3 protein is CASSLLTAPNYGYTF. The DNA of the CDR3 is TGTGCCAGCAGCCTCTTGACAGCTCCAAACTATGGCTACACCTTC. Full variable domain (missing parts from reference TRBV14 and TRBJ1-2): EAGVTQFPSHSVIEKGQTVTLRCDPISGHDNLYWYRRVMGKEIKFLLHFVKESKQDESGMPNNRFLAERTGGTYSTLKVQPAELEDSGVYFCASSLLTAPNYGYTFGSGTRLTVV.

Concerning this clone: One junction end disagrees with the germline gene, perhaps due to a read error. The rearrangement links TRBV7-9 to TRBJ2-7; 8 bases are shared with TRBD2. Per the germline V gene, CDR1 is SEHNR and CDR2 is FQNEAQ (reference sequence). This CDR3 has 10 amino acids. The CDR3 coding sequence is TGTGCCATCGGGACTAGTCGGGTGTTCTTC. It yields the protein CAIGTSRVFF.

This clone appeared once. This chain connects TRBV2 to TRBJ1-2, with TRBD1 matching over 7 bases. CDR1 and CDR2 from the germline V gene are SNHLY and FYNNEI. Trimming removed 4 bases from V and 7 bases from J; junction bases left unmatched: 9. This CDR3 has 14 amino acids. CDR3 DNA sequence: TGTGCCAGCAGTGGATCGGGACAGATAGCTGGCTACACCTTC. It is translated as CASSGSGQIAGYTF.

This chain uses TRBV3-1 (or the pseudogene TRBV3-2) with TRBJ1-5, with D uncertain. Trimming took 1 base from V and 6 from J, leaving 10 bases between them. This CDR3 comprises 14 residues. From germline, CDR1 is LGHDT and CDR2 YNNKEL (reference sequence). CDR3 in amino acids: CASSQAQGGQPQHF. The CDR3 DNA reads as TGTGCCAGCAGCCAAGCCCAAGGAGGTCAGCCCCAGCATTTT.

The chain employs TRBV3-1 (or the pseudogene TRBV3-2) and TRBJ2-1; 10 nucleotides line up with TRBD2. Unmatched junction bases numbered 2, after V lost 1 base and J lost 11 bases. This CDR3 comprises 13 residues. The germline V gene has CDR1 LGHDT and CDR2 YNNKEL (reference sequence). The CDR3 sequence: CASSQGLAGKQFF. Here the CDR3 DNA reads TGTGCCAGCAGCCAAGGACTAGCGGGTAAGCAGTTCTTC.

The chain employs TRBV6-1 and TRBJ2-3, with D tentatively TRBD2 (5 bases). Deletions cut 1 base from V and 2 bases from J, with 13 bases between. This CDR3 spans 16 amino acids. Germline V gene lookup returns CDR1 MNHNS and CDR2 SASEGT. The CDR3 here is CASSEGTRRTTDTQYF. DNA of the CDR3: TGTGCCAGCAGTGAAGGTACTAGGAGGACCACAGATACGCAGTATTTT.

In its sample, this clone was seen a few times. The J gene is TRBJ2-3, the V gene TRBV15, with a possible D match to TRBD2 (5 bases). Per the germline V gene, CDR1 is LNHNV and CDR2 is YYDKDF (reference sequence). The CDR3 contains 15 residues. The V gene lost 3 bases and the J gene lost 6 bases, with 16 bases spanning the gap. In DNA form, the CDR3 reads TGTGCCACCAGCAGGCCTAGCCCCAGCTGGGATACGCAGTATTTT. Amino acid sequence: CATSRPSPSWDTQYF.

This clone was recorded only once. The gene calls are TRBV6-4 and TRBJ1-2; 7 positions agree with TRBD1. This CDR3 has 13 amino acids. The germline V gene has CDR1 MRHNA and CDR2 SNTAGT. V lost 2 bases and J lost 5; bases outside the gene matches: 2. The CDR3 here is CASSDGTVYGYTF. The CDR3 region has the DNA TGTGCCAGCAGTGACGGGACAGTATATGGCTACACCTTC.

CDR3 bases: TGTGCCAGCAGTTTAACGTTCACAGGAGATAAAGCTTTCTTT. Its protein is CASSLTFTGDKAFF. The chain employs TRBV27 and TRBJ1-1; weak D call: TRBD1 (5 bases). Trimming removed 2 bases from V and 9 bases from J, with 16 bases in between. This CDR3 is 14 amino acids long. Germline V lookup: CDR1 MNHEY, CDR2 SMNVEV (reference sequence).